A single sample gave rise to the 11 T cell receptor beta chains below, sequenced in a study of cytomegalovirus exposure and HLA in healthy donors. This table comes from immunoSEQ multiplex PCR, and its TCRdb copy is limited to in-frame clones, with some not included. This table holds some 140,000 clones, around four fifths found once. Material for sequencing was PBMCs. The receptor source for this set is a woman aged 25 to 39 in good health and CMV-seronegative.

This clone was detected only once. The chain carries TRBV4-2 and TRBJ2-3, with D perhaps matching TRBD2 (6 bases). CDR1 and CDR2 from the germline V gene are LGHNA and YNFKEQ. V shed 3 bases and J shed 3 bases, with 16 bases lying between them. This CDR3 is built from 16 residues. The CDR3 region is CASSQKAGRRTDTQYF. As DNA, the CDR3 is TGTGCCAGCAGCCAGAAGGCGGGACGGCGAACAGATACGCAGTATTTT.

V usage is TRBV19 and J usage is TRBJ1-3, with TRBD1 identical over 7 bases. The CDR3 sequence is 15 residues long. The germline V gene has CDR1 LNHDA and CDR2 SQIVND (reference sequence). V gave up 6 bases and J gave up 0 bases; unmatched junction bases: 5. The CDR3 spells CASSIDRVSGNTIYF. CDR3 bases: TGTGCCAGTAGCATCGACAGGGTCTCTGGAAACACCATATATTTT.

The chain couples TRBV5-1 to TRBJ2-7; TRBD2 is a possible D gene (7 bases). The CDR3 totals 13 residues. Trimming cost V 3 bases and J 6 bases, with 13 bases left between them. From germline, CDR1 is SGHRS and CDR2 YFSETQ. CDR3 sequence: CASSYSGEGEQYF. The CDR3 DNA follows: TGCGCCAGCAGCTACTCAGGGGAGGGCGAGCAGTACTTC.

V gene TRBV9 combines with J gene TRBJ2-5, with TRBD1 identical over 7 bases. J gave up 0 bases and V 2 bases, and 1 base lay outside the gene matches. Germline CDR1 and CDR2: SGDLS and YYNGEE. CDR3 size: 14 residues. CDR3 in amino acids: CASSVGQNQETQYF. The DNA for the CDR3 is TGTGCCAGCAGCGTGGGACAGAACCAAGAGACCCAGTACTTC.

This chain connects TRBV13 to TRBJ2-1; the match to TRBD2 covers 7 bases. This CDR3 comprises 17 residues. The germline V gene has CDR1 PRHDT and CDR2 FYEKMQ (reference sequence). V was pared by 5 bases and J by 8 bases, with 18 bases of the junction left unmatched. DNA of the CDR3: TGTGCCAGCAGCCCAACCTCTCTAGCGGTCGTCCCCGATGAGCAGTTCTTC. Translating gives CASSPTSLAVVPDEQFF.

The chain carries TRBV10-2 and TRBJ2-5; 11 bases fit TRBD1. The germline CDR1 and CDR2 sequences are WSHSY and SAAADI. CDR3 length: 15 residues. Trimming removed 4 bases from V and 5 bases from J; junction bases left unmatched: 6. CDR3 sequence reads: CASSARGTGGETQYF. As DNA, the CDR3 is TGCGCCAGCAGTGCCCGCGGGACAGGGGGTGAGACCCAGTACTTC.

DNA for the CDR3: TGTGCCAGCAGTCAGACGGGCACCGGGGAGCTGTTTTTT. Protein: CASSQTGTGELFF. The gene calls are TRBV4-2 and TRBJ2-2; D is uncertain. The CDR3 length is 13 residues. Germline V gene lookup returns CDR1 LGHNA and CDR2 YNFKEQ. The germline V and J ends were trimmed by 6 bases and 4 bases, with 9 bases remaining between them.

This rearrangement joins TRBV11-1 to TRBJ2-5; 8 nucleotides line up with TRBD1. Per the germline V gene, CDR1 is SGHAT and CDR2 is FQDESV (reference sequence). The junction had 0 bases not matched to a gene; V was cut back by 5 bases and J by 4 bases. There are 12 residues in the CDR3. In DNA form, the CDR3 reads TGTGCCAGCAGCGACAGGGGAGAGACCCAGTACTTC. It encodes CASSDRGETQYF.

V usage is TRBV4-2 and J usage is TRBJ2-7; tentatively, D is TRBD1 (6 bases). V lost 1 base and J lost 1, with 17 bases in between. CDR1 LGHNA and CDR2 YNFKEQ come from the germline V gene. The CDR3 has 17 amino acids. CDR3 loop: CASSQGDRFVRSYEQYF. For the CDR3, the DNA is TGTGCCAGCAGCCAAGGAGACAGGTTTGTTAGGTCCTACGAGCAGTACTTC.

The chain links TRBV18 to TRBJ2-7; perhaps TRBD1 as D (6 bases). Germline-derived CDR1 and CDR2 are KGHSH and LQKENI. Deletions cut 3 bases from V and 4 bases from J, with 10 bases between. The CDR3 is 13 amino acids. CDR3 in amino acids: CASSPTGPYEQYF. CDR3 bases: TGTGCCAGCTCACCGACAGGCCCATACGAGCAGTACTTC. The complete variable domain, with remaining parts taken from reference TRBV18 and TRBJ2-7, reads NAGVMQNPRHLVRRRGQEARLRCSPMKGHSHVYWYRQLPEEGLKFMVYLQKENIIDESGMPKERFSAEFPKEGPSILRIQQVVRGDSAAYFCASSPTGPYEQYFGPGTRLTVT.

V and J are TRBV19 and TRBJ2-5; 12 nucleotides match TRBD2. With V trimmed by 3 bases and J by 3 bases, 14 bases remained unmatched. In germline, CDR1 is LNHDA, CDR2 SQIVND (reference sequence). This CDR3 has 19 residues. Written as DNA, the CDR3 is TGTGCCAGTAGTATCTCTAGACTAGCGGGGGATGGATTCGAAGAGACCCAGTACTTC. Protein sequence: CASSISRLAGDGFEETQYF. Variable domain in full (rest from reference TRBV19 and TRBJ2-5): DGGITQSPKYLFRKEGQNVTLSCEQNLNHDAMYWYRQDPGQGLRLIYYSQIVNDFQKGDIAEGYSVSREKKESFPLTVTSAQKNPTAFYLCASSISRLAGDGFEETQYFGPGTRLLVL.